The 19 T cell receptor beta chains given below trace back to one sample, sequenced in a study of CD8+CD57+ T cells in acquired aplastic anemia. Genomic DNA, serving as template, underwent TCR beta VDJ and CDR3 profiling. One entry per CDR3 protein results from TCRdb running MiXCR on the reads. The sample holds about 190,000 distinct CDR3 sequences, around 66% seen once. Sequenced input: sorted CD4+, CD8+, or CD8+CD57+ T cells (not recorded which) from PBMCs. The receptor set was obtained from a human donor with severe aplastic anemia or a healthy control (not recorded which).

There are many counts of this clonotype. The J gene is TRBJ1-2, the V gene TRBV5-1; D is unclear. Deletions cut 1 base from V and 5 bases from J, with 12 bases between. Per germline, CDR1 SGHRS and CDR2 YFSETQ. This CDR3 region has 14 residues. The CDR3 sequence: CASSLPSGTYGYTF. Here the CDR3 DNA reads TGCGCCAGCAGCTTGCCCTCTGGAACTTATGGCTACACCTTC. The full variable domain, in which reference TRBV5-1 and TRBJ1-2 provide the parts outside the CDR3, is KAGVTQTPRYLIKTRGQQVTLSCSPISGHRSVSWYQQTPGQGLQFLFEYFSETQRNKGNFPGRFSGRQFSNSRSEMNVSTLELGDSALYLCASSLPSGTYGYTFGSGTRLTVV.

In this sample, this clonotype turned up many times. The chain recombines TRBV6-5 with TRBJ1-1, with 8 nucleotides matching TRBD1. Germline V lookup: CDR1 MNHEY, CDR2 SVGAGI. This CDR3 has 16 amino acids. V lost 0 bases and J lost 6; bases outside the gene matches: 9. In DNA, the CDR3 is TGTGCCAGCAGTTACTCGATCGGACAGGGAAGTGCTGAAGCTTTCTTT. It encodes CASSYSIGQGSAEAFF.

V gene TRBV7-9 combines with J gene TRBJ2-2; 9 nucleotides align to TRBD1. Per germline, CDR1 SEHNR and CDR2 FQNEAQ (reference sequence). This CDR3 has 19 residues. Trimming took 5 bases from V and 3 from J; bases not matched to a gene: 16. In DNA form, the CDR3 reads TGTGCCAGCAGCCCAACCCCGCCGCTTCGGACAGGGGACACCGGGGAGCTGTTTTTT. As protein: CASSPTPPLRTGDTGELFF.

CDR3 coding DNA: TGTGCCAGCAGCGCGACTAGCGGGATTCGCGACGAGCAGTACTTC. Translating it yields CASSATSGIRDEQYF. The rearrangement joins TRBV7-2 to TRBJ2-7; 11 nucleotides agree with TRBD2. The length of the CDR3 is 15 residues. Germline lookup yields CDR1 SGHTA and CDR2 FQGNSA. V lost 5 bases and J lost 5; bases outside the gene matches: 8.

About this clonotype: The final CDR3 position lacks the conserved phenylalanine or tryptophan, pointing to a likely read error. This chain connects TRBV6-6 to TRBJ2-1; TRBD2 aligns across 8 bases. There are 17 residues in the CDR3. The germline gives CDR1 MNHNY, CDR2 SVGAGI (reference sequence). The V segment lost 5 bases and the J segment 4 bases; nucleotides outside the gene matches: 13. The CDR3 is CASSGPGTRTIYNEQFL. The CDR3 coding sequence is TGTGCCAGCAGTGGCCCAGGGACTAGGACAATTTACAATGAGCAGTTCCTC.

The V gene is TRBV15, the J gene TRBJ2-7, with D perhaps matching TRBD1 (6 bases). Gene TRBJ2-5 matches the end of the DNA better, so the J call may be wrong. The length of the CDR3 is 15 residues. Germline V CDR1 and CDR2: LNHNV, YYDKDF (reference sequence). The CDR3, as DNA: TGTGCCACCAGCAGAGATGGAAGGGGGCAAGAGACCCAGTACTTC. It specifies CATSRDGRGQETQYF.

The rearrangement links TRBV9 to TRBJ2-7, with D possibly being TRBD2 (6 bases). V was clipped by 2 bases and J by 0 bases, with 9 bases between them. The germline V gene encodes CDR1 SGDLS and CDR2 YYNGEE. The CDR3 sequence is 14 residues long. The CDR3 protein is CASSVRDFSYEQYF. The CDR3 coding sequence is TGTGCCAGCAGCGTCCGGGACTTCTCCTACGAGCAGTACTTC.

CDR3 in amino acids: CASSEDSGGSGNTIYF. In DNA form, the CDR3 reads TGTGCCAGCAGTGAAGATAGTGGGGGATCTGGAAACACCATATATTTT. J is TRBJ1-3 and V is TRBV2, with D tentatively TRBD1 (5 bases). V was trimmed by 1 base and J by 1 base, leaving 11 bases between them. Germline CDR1 reads SNHLY; CDR2 reads FYNNEI. The CDR3 sequence is 16 residues long.

V and J are TRBV7-2 and TRBJ1-6; possibly TRBD1 for D (5 bases). Germline V gives CDR1 SGHTA, CDR2 FQGNSA. Trimming removed 0 bases at V and 14 bases at J, with 17 bases between. The CDR3 covers 15 residues. CDR3 sequence reads: CASSLARQGAVTLHF. CDR3 DNA: TGTGCCAGCAGCTTAGCAAGGCAGGGCGCGGTCACCCTCCACTTT. Drawing the rest from reference TRBV7-2 and TRBJ1-6, the complete variable domain is GAGVSQSPSNKVTEKGKDVELRCDPISGHTALYWYRQSLGQGLEFLIYFQGNSAPDKSGLPSDRFSAERTGGSVSTLTIQRTQQEDSAVYLCASSLARQGAVTLHFGNGTRLTVT.

J is TRBJ2-7 and V is TRBV20-1, with 9 nucleotides matching TRBD2. The CDR3 is 15 amino acids. The V gene's germline CDR1 is DFQATT and CDR2 SNEGSKA (reference sequence). Trimming took 0 bases from V and 6 from J; bases not matched to a gene: 9. CDR3 residues: CSARETQGSGGEQYF. CDR3 sequence (DNA): TGCAGTGCTAGAGAGACCCAAGGTAGCGGGGGCGAGCAGTACTTC.

The chain recombines TRBV20-1 with TRBJ2-5; maybe TRBD2 (6 bases). V was clipped by 6 bases and J by 2 bases, with 25 bases between them. The CDR3 runs to 17 residues. Germline CDR1 reads DFQATT; CDR2 reads SNEGSKA (reference sequence). The CDR3 bases are TGCAGTGCCAGTTGGCTAAGACGGGACTCCTCGCAAGAGACCCAGTACTTC. Its protein product is CSASWLRRDSSQETQYF.

A note on this clonotype: The junction does not match germline at one end; this may be a read error. This chain uses TRBV7-2 with TRBJ2-1; either TRBD1 or TRBD2 may fit D (6 bases each). CDR3 length equals 12 residues. Germline values: CDR1 SGHTA, CDR2 FQGNSA. The CDR3, as DNA: TGTGCCAGCAGCACGGAAAGGGGGGAGCAGTTGTTC. Amino acid sequence: CASSTERGEQLF.

This sequence joins TRBV14 and TRBJ2-5; 9 bases fit TRBD2. Losses at the gene ends were 0 bases for V and 5 bases for J; bases not matched to a gene: 4. This CDR3 is 15 amino acids long. Germline V gene sequence: CDR1 SGHDN, CDR2 FVKESK. CDR3 protein: CASSQDGLAGETQYF. CDR3 DNA sequence: TGTGCCAGCAGCCAAGACGGGCTAGCGGGGGAGACCCAGTACTTC.

Concerning this clonotype itself: Being one base from a much bigger clone, this may be a read error. The V call is TRBV12-3 or TRBV12-4, the J call TRBJ2-1; unclear D gene. The CDR3 totals 12 residues. V was clipped by 3 bases and J by 2 bases, with 2 bases between them. The DNA of the CDR3 is TGTGCCAGCAGTTTTCCCTACAATGAGCAGTTCTTC. Residues: CASSFPYNEQFF.

The V and J genes are TRBV2 and TRBJ2-7, with D perhaps matching TRBD1 (7 bases). Germline assignment: CDR1 SNHLY and CDR2 FYNNEI. The CDR3 consists of 14 residues. Trimming shortened V by 7 bases and J by 7 bases, and 20 bases separated the two germline ends. The DNA for the CDR3 is TGTGCCAGCAAGGGGACAGCCCTTGCGGGGGAGCAGTACTTC. It yields the protein CASKGTALAGEQYF.

This rearrangement joins TRBV9 to TRBJ2-2; tentatively, D is TRBD1 (5 bases). This CDR3 region has 15 residues. V gave up 3 bases and J gave up 4 bases, with 13 bases separating them. The germline gives CDR1 SGDLS, CDR2 YYNGEE. CDR3 sequence: CASSDRRYTTGELFF. CDR3 coding DNA: TGTGCCAGCAGCGACAGGCGTTATACCACCGGGGAGCTGTTTTTT.

This clonotype was seen repeatedly, ten times or more. The chain couples TRBV12-3 or TRBV12-4 to TRBJ2-1; 11 positions agree with TRBD2. The CDR3 covers 14 residues. V trimming: 6 bases; J trimming: 5 bases; junction bases outside the gene matches: 3. The CDR3 DNA reads as TGTGCCAGCAGCCCACTAGCGGGGGACAATGAGCAGTTCTTC. It is translated as CASSPLAGDNEQFF.

This clonotype was seen repeatedly, ten times or more. The chain has TRBV4-3 and TRBJ2-3, with 10 bases aligning to TRBD2. Trimming took 3 bases from V and 6 from J; bases not matched to a gene: 12. CDR1 LGHNA and CDR2 YSLEER come from the germline V gene. The CDR3 is made up of 17 amino acids. CDR3 loop: CASSQYGSGGFIDTQYF. The CDR3, as DNA: TGCGCCAGCAGCCAGTACGGTAGCGGGGGGTTCATTGATACGCAGTATTTT.

V gene TRBV3-1 combines with J gene TRBJ2-6, with D unclear. CDR3 size: 14 residues. V dropped 6 bases and J dropped 0 bases, with 6 bases sitting between them. Looked up from germline, CDR1 is LGHDT and CDR2 is YNNKEL (reference sequence). CDR3 nucleotide sequence: TGTGCCAGCAGTCCACACTCTGGGGCCAACGTCCTGACTTTC. This encodes CASSPHSGANVLTF. Supplemented by reference TRBV3-1 and TRBJ2-6, the full variable domain reads DTAVSQTPKYLVTQMGNDKSIKCEQNLGHDTMYWYKQDSKKFLKIMFSYNNKELIINETVPNRFSPKSPDKAHLNLHINSLELGDSAVYFCASSPHSGANVLTFGAGSRLTVL.